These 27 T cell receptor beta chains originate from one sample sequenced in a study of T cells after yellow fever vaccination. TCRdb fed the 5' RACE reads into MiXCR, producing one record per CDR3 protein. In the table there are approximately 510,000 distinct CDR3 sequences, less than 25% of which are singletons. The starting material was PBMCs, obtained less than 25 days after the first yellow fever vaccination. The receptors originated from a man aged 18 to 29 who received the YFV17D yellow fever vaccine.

The CDR3 nucleotides read TGCGCCAGCAGCTTGGGGCAGCATGAAGCTTTCTTT. Amino acids: CASSLGQHEAFF. This chain links TRBV5-1 with TRBJ1-1; no reliable D call. With 0 bases removed from V and 7 bases from J, the gap between germline ends came to 7 bases. Germline loops: CDR1 SGHRS, CDR2 YFSETQ. The CDR3 covers 12 residues. Supplemented by reference TRBV5-1 and TRBJ1-1, the full variable domain reads KAGVTQTPRYLIKTRGQQVTLSCSPISGHRSVSWYQQTPGQGLQFLFEYFSETQRNKGNFPGRFSGRQFSNSRSEMNVSTLELGDSALYLCASSLGQHEAFFGQGTRLTVV.

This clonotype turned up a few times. This CDR3 is CACHRAGPNEQFF. As DNA, the CDR3 is TGTGCCTGCCATCGGGCGGGCCCCAATGAGCAGTTCTTC. The rearrangement links TRBV30 to TRBJ2-1; possible D gene TRBD2, 5 bases. Germline V gives CDR1 GTSNPN, CDR2 SVGIG (reference sequence). This CDR3 contains 13 residues. V gave up 6 bases and J gave up 6 bases, with 15 bases separating them. Using reference TRBV30 and TRBJ2-1 for the parts outside the CDR3, the full variable domain is SQTIHQWPATLVQPVGSPLSLECTVEGTSNPNLYWYRQAAGRGLQLLFYSVGIGQISSEVPQNLSASRPQDRQFILSSKKLLLSDSGFYLCACHRAGPNEQFFGPGTRLTVL.

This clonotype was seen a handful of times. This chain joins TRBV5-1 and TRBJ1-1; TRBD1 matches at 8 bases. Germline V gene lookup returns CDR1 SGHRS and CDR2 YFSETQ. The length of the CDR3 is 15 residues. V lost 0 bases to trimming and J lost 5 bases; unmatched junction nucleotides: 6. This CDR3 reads CASSLARTGLTEAFF. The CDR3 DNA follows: TGCGCCAGCAGCTTGGCCAGGACAGGGCTAACTGAAGCTTTCTTT.

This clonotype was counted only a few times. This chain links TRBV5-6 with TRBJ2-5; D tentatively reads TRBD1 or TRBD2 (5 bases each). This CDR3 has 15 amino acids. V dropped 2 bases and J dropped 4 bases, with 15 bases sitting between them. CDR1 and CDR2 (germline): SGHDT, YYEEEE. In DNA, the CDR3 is TGTGCCAGCAGCTTAGGAGGCCCGAGGGGAGAGACCCAGTACTTC. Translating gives CASSLGGPRGETQYF.

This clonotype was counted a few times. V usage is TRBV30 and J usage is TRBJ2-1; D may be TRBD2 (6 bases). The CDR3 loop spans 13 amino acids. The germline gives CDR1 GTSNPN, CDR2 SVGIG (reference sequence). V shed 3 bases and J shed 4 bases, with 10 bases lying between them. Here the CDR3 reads CAWSLGGYNEQFF. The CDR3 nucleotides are TGTGCCTGGAGCCTCGGGGGTTACAATGAGCAGTTCTTC.

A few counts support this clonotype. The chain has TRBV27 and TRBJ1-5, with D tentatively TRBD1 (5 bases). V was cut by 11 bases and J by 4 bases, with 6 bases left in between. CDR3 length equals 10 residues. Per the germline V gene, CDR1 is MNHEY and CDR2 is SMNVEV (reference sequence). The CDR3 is CAAGNQPQHF. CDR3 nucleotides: TGTGCCGCAGGGAATCAGCCCCAGCATTTT.

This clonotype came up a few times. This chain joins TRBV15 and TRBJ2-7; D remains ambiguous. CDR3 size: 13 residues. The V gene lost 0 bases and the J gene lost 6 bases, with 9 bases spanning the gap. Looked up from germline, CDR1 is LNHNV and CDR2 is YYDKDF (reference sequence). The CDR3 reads CATSRDQVGEQYF. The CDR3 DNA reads TGTGCCACCAGCAGAGACCAGGTGGGCGAGCAGTACTTC. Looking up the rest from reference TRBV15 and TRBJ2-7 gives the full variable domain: DAMVIQNPRYQVTQFGKPVTLSCSQTLNHNVMYWYQQKSSQAPKLLFHYYDKDFNNEADTPDNFQSRRPNTSFCFLDIRSPGLGDTAMYLCATSRDQVGEQYFGPGTRLTVT.

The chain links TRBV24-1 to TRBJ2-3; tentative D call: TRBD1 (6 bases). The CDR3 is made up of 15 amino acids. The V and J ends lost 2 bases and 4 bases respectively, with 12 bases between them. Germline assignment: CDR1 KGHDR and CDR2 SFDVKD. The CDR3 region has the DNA TGTGCCACCAGTGATTACCAGGGGAAACCAGATACGCAGTATTTT. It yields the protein CATSDYQGKPDTQYF.

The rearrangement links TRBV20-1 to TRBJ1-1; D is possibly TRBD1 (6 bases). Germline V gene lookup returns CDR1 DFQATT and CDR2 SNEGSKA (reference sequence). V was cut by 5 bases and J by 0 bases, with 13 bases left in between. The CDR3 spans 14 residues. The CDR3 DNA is TGCAGTGCTGGTCGAGGGGGGATGAACACTGAAGCTTTCTTT. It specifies CSAGRGGMNTEAFF.

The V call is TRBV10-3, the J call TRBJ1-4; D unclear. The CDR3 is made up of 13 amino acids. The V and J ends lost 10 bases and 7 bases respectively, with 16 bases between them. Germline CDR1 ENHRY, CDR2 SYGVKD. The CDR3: CATASGGSEKLFF. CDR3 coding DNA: TGTGCCACCGCTTCGGGCGGGAGTGAAAAACTGTTTTTT.

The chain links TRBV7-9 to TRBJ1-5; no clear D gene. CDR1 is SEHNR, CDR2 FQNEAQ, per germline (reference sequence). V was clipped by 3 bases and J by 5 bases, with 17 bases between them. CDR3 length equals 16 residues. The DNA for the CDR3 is TGTGCCAGCAGCTTTTTCGAGGGTGGGGTAGATCAGCCCCAGCATTTT. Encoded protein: CASSFFEGGVDQPQHF.

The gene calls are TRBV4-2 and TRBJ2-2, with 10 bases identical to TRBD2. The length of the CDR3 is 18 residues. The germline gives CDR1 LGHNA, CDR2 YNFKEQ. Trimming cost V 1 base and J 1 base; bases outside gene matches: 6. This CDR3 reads CASSQAVSSGGNTGELFF. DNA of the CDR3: TGTGCCAGCAGCCAAGCGGTATCTAGCGGGGGGAACACCGGGGAGCTGTTTTTT.

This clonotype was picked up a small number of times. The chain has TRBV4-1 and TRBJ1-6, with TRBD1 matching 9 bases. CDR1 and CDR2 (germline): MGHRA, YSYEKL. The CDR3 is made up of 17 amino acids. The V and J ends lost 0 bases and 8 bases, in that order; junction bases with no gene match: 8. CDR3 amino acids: CASSQEWKGQGYSPLHF. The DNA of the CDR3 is TGCGCCAGCAGCCAAGAATGGAAGGGACAGGGATATTCACCCCTCCACTTT.

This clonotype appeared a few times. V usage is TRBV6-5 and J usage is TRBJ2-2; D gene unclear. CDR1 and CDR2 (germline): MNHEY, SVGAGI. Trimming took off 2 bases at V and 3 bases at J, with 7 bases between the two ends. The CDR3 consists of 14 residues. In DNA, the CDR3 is TGTGCCAGCAGTTACCTGGTCGACACCGGGGAGCTGTTTTTT. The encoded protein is CASSYLVDTGELFF.

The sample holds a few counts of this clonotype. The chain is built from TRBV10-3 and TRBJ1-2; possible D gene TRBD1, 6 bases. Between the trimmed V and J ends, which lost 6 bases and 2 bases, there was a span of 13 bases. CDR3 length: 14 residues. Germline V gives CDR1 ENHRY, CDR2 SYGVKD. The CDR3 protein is CAIRGARSNYGYTF. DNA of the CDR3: TGTGCCATCAGGGGGGCCCGAAGCAACTATGGCTACACCTTC.

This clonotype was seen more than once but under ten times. CDR3 region: CASSQEGTGGYTF. The CDR3 nucleotides read TGCGCCAGCAGCCAAGAAGGGACGGGGGGCTACACCTTC. The chain employs TRBV4-1 and TRBJ1-2; tentative D call: TRBD1 (5 bases). There are 13 residues in the CDR3. Trimming took off 0 bases at V and 8 bases at J, with 10 bases between the two ends. In germline, CDR1 is MGHRA, CDR2 YSYEKL.

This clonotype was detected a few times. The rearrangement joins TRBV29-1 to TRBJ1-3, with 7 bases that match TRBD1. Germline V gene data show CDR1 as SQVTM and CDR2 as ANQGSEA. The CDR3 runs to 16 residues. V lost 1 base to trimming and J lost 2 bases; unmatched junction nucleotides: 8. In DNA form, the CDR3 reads TGCAGCGTTGAAGGGCCAACAGGGGCTCCTGGAAACACCATATATTTT. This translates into CSVEGPTGAPGNTIYF.

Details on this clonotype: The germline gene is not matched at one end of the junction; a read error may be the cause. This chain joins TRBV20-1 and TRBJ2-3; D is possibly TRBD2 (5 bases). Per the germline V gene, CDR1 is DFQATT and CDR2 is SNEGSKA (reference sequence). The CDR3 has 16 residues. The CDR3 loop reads CSSRDWSGSSTDTQYF. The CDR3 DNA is TGCAGTTCTAGAGATTGGAGCGGATCTAGCACAGATACGCAGTATTTT.

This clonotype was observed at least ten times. CDR3 nucleotide sequence: TGCGCCAGCAGCTTGTCCCTAGCGGGGGGTGCGAATGAGCAGTTCTTC. Amino acid sequence: CASSLSLAGGANEQFF. This chain connects TRBV5-1 to TRBJ2-1, with 11 bases matching TRBD2. J lost 7 bases, V lost 1 base, and 7 bases had no gene match. The CDR3 is 16 amino acids. Germline loops: CDR1 SGHRS, CDR2 YFSETQ.

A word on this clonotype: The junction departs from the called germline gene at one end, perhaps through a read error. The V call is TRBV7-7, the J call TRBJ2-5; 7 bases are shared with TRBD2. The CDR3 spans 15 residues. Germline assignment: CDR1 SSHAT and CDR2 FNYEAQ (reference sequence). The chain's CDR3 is CASSLEPGGVETQYF. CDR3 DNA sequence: TGTGCTAGCAGCTTAGAACCGGGGGGTGTGGAGACCCAGTACTTC. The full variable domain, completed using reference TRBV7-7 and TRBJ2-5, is GAGVSQSPRYKVTKRGQDVTLRCDPISSHATLYWYQQALGQGPEFLTYFNYEAQPDKSGLPSDRFSAERPEGSISTLTIQRTEQRDSAMYRCASSLEPGGVETQYFGPGTRLLVL.

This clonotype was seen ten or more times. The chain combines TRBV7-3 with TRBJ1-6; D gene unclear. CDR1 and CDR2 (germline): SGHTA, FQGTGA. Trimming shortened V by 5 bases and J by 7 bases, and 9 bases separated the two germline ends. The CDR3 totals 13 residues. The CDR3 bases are TGTGCCAGCAGCCGGGCCCTGAATTCACCCCTCCACTTT. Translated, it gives CASSRALNSPLHF.

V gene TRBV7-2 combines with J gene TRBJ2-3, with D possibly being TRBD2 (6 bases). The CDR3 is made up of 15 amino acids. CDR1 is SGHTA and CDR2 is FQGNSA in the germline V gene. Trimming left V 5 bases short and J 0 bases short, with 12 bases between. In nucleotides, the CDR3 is TGTGCCAGCAGCCCGCTAGCGATGAGCACAGATACGCAGTATTTT. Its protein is CASSPLAMSTDTQYF.

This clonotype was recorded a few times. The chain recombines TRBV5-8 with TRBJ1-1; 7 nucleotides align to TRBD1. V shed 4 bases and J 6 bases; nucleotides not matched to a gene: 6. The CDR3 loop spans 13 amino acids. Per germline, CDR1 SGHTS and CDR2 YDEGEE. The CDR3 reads CASSPGQKAEAFF. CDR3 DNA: TGTGCCAGCAGCCCGGGACAGAAGGCTGAAGCTTTCTTT.

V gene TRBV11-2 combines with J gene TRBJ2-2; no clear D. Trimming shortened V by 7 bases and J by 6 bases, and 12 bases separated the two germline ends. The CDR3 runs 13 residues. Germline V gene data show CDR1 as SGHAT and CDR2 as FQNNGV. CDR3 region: CASITIASGELFF. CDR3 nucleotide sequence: TGTGCCAGCATTACTATTGCCTCCGGGGAGCTGTTTTTT.

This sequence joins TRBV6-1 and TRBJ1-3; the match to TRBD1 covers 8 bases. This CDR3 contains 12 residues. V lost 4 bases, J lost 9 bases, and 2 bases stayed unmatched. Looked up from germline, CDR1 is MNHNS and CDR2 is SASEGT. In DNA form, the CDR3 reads TGTGCCAGCAGTGGACAGGGGTTCACCATATATTTT. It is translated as CASSGQGFTIYF.

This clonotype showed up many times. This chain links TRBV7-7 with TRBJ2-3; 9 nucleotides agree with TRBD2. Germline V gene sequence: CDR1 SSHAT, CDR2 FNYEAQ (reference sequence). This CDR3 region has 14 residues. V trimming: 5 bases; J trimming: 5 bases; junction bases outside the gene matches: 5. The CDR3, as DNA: TGTGCCAGCAGCGGCGGGGGGGCAGGAGATACGCAGTATTTT. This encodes CASSGGGAGDTQYF.

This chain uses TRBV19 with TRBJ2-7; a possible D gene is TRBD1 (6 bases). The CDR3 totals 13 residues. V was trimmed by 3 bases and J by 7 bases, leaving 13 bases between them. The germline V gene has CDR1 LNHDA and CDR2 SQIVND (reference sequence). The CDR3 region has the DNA TGTGCCAGTAGTATGTCAGGGGCGGGTGAGCAGTACGTC. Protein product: CASSMSGAGEQYV.